What follows describes a single TCR beta chain. It lacks a known antigen. The limits of the CDR3 on the DNA are not certain, so only TCRdb's listed CDR3 is given. The CDR3 covers 12 residues, taking in both the cysteine and the phenylalanine. The source of the sample is a study of T-cell memory formation after mild COVID-19 (dated by TCRdb to the early 2020s). At the level of the whole study: Most TCR sequence clusters were specific to one of the two donors. In two donors, T-cell clones that expanded and contracted after mild COVID-19 were followed by sequencing TCRalpha and TCRbeta repertoires longitudinally. Two young, previously healthy adult volunteers made up the cohort, one male and one female. What the authors observed across the whole study: Some responding clones were detected in pre-infection memory, which suggested that pre-existing cross-reactive memory T cells had joined the SARS-CoV-2 response. Only a couple of mild cases were covered in the study, and larger cohorts including severe cases with pre-infection samples were considered necessary. SARS-CoV-2 specificity was not confirmed for the second-wave clones peaking on day 37. Balanced CD4/CD8 phenotypes were observed for clones contracting from day 15 to 85, whereas a bias towards CD4+ was observed for a second wave of clones expanding from day 15 to 37. Contracting CD4+ clones were found mainly in CM and EM memory subsets, while CD8+ clones were enriched in EMRA.

Ficoll-Paque density gradient centrifugation was the method used to isolate PBMCs. The sequencing machine was an Illumina NovaSeq 6000. cDNA libraries for TCRalpha and TCRbeta were prepared by 5'RACE using constant-segment primers, with sample barcodes and unique molecular identifiers added. RNA was extracted from every sample with Trizol reagent. Amplification of the libraries took two PCR steps, and the second step added a second sample barcode plus Illumina TruSeq adapters. Sequencing of the libraries was done on an Illumina NovaSeq, producing 2 x 150 bp paired-end reads. As for how the authors treated the data: Demultiplexing of reads and collapsing into UMI-guided consensus sequences were performed with migec v1.2.7. With mixcr v2.1.11, UMI consensuses were aligned to TRA and TRB V and J templates and assembled into clonotypes. Clonotypes were classified as expanded or contracted when called significant by both edgeR and NoisET, with noise models trained on biological replicates. For edgeR calls, the cutoffs were a false discovery rate-adjusted p below 0.01 and a log2 fold-change threshold of 1. As an exploratory analysis of dynamics, PCA with hierarchical clustering was applied to max-normalized trajectories of the 1000 most abundant clonotypes. Each responding clone was given a CD4 or CD8 phenotype based on the CD4+ and CD8+ repertoires, which had been sequenced separately. TCRdb redid the processing of the public reads, applying fastp at Q25 and MiXCR, and retained in-frame beta chains. Rows are unified per CDR3 protein, each entry keeping the most common DNA and genes. These V and J calls rely on TCRdb rather than the paper's analysis. The table for this sample lists tens of thousands of distinct CDR3 sequences; about 13% of them were counted only once. About 27% of the sample rests with the top ten.

In this chain, TRBV12-3 or TRBV12-4 is recombined with TRBJ2-2. Sample: PBMCs or a T cell subset sorted from them (not recorded which). This sequence originates from an adult woman who had mild COVID-19 (a few samples of this study predate the infection). The sample titles of this study are shuffled in the database, so cell type and time point are left out; the donor was told from shared clones. The CDR3 protein sequence reads: CASSFGAGELFF.